This TCR beta chain was found in a study of cytomegalovirus exposure and HLA in healthy donors. A word on this clone: Its antigen is unidentified.

General study points: Cytomegalovirus association was assigned to under 200 TCR beta chains. A few chains tied to CMV proved CMV antigen-specific in vitro. The classifier reportedly diagnosed cytomegalovirus status with high specificity and sensitivity.

The repertoire was sequenced with immunoSEQ multiplex PCR; TCRdb's copy has only in-frame clones and lacks some. The table records approximately 54,000 clones, roughly nine tenths of them present only once. The CDR3 sequence is 14 residues long. The V end lost 5 bases, the J end lost 0 bases, and 8 bases lay between the germline ends. Germline V gene data show CDR1 as KGHSH and CDR2 as LQKENI. Material for sequencing was PBMCs. The sequence derives from a woman aged 18-29 years in good health and CMV-seropositive. The V call is TRBV18, the J call TRBJ1-3; D is unresolved. DNA for the CDR3: TGTGCCAGCTCAGCCCGGGACTCTGGAAACACCATATATTTT. Its protein is CASSARDSGNTIYF.